The entry below describes one TCR beta chain. Its antigen remains unknown. One end of the junction fails to match germline, which may point to a read error. Germline values: CDR1 MNHEY, CDR2 SVGAGI. This CDR3 comprises 16 residues. This sample is drawn from a study of cytomegalovirus exposure and HLA in healthy donors. Overall study findings and caveats: For most TCR beta V segments, an earlier analysis put the productive rate at about 87% or about 30% of the time. The authors later found TCR association rates varying by HLA locus, with DRB1 most and HLA-C fewest. Among TCR sequences, most were rare, though some public TCRs appeared in many donors.

The PCR ran on 60 Vbeta and 13 Jbeta primers. The data were produced by immunoSEQ multiplex PCR, yet TCRdb's version contains in-frame clones alone and is incomplete. The sample lists some 140,000 clones; around nine tenths were seen once. Each donor was nominally healthy when sampled (though unrecorded immune exposures were likely). The sample consisted of PBMCs. The receptor comes from a woman between 25 and 40 years old in good health and CMV-seronegative. V and J are TRBV6-5 and TRBJ2-7; weak D call: TRBD2 (5 bases). The CDR3 sequence: CASSYSEGPTPGERYF. The CDR3 coding sequence is TGTGCCAGCAGTTACTCCGAGGGCCCGACGCCAGGAGAGCGGTACTTC.